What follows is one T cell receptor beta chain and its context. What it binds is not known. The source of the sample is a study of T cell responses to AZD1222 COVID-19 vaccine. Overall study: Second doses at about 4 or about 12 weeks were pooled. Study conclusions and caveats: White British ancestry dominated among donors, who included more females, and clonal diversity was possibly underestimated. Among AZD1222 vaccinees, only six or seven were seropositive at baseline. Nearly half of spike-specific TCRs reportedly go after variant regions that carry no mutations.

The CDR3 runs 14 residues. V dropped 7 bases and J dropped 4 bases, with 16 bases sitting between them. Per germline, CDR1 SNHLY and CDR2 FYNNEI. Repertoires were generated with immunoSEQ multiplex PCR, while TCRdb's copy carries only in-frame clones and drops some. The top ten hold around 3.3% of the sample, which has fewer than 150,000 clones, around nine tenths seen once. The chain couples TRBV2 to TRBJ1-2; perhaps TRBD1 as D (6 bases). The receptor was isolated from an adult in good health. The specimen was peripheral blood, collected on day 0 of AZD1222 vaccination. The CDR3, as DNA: TGTGCCAGCAAACAACAGGGTACGAGCTATGGCTACACCTTC. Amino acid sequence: CASKQQGTSYGYTF.